This T cell receptor beta chain was captured in a study of beta chain features in type 1 diabetes (dated by TCRdb to between 2018 and 2020). Regarding the research as a whole: Mean age, gender distribution, total cell number and subset yield did not differ between patients and healthy donors. Across all samples, 107,917,701 sorted cells were examined, and cell number per subset correlated strongly with RNA yield. In the study, TCRB repertoires of sorted circulating CD4+ T cell subsets from recently diagnosed type 1 diabetes patients were compared with those of matched healthy donors. Regulatory and stem cell-like memory subsets were obtained from only 8 patients and about eight healthy donors, while naive and central memory subsets were obtained from all 30 or so donors.

Including the terminal cysteine and phenylalanine, the CDR3 comprises 14 residues. The only DNA kept is the CDR3, 42 bases in frame from the first base. Each donor gave one peripheral blood draw, averaging approximately 0.11 L, which was collected into heparinised tubes. A BD FACSAria II was used to sort naive, central memory, regulatory and stem cell-like memory CD4+ T cells with a panel that included CD45RO, CCR7, CD25, CD127, CD95 and CD27. A purity above 98% was achieved for all sorted populations. Right away, PBMCs were isolated by Lymphoprep density gradient centrifugation and were stained directly, with no culture step. So that batch effects would be minimized, each experiment stained and sorted samples in pairs, pairing one healthy donor with one patient. Overall study outcomes, separate from this receptor: The naive, central memory and regulatory TCRB repertoires appeared to resemble one another more closely among patients than among healthy donors. At VDJ recombination sites, patients with type 1 diabetes made fewer insertions and deleted more nucleotides, a pattern implying thymic rearrangement abnormalities. Because cDNA was sequenced instead of genomic DNA, activated cells with high expression could be over-represented, although the groups did not differ in activation or CD3 levels. In all four CD4+ subsets, TCRB CDR3 length was moderately but significantly shorter in type 1 diabetes patients. HLA sub-analyses involved small numbers of individuals, so any influence of HLA type on TCRB rearrangement remained unresolved. PCR might favor shorter templates, but patient and control samples were amplified and corrected together, so any skew would affect both groups equally.

All of the isolated RNA was reverse transcribed with the High Capacity cDNA Reverse Transcription Kit, so expressed TCRB transcripts were sequenced. Deep immunoSEQ sequencing was performed on naive, central memory and regulatory T cell samples, with an average of around 3.5 million total reads per sample. Sorted cells were lysed in RLT buffer, and RNA was extracted using DNase-treated RNeasy Micro or Mini kits according to cell number. Each cell subset was processed on its own to prevent cross-contamination, while patient and healthy donor samples were processed together. The immunoSEQ multiplex PCR was used to amplify TCRB sequences from cDNA, generating 87-bp fragments that spanned the CDR3 region. Sequencing of the amplicons was performed on the Illumina HiSeq platform. On the study's bioinformatics: Synthetic template baselines were used to correct PCR bias computationally, reads within Hamming distance 2 were collapsed together, and singletons that could not be merged were discarded. By aligning reads against IMGT, V, D and J genes, CDR3 length, and insertions or deletions at six rearrangement sites were assigned. Within each subset, clonotype counts were normalized to sorted cell number, after which true diversity and Gini coefficients were computed with the tcR R package. The overlap coefficient, calculated on TCRB nucleotide sequences, was used to measure repertoire sharing. As a proxy for the pre-selection repertoire, out-of-frame TCRB sequences from naive cells were analyzed. TCRdb carries this immuneACCESS record with in-frame sequences only. Its versions omit some clonotypes, under half of them owing to an unresolved V gene in the studies checked, with the rest unexplained. V, J and clone size reflect that table, while D and trimming were determined from the DNA. Present in this sample are 630,000 or so clones, over 13% of which were seen just once. The ten largest clones take up 0.03% to 0.04% of the sample.

Concerning this clone: Its antigen target is currently unknown. No clone much larger than this one lies a single base away; base qualities are absent.

This sequence was found in a man between 18 and 35 years old with type 1 diabetes. The chain is encoded by TRBV1 joined to TRBJ2-5; TRBD2 is taken as the D call from the table, unchecked against the DNA. TRBV1 is a recognized pseudogene. The sequenced material came from naive CD4+ T cells from blood. The cell subset or site label for this specimen denotes: true naive CD4+ T cells. The CDR3 is CTRRPGLGRETQYF. Read as DNA, the sequence is TGCACTAGAAGGCCAGGACTAGGTAGGGAGACCCAGTACTTC.